This TCR beta chain was profiled in a study of T-cell reconstitution after alpha-beta-depleted transplantation in children. Study-level points and caveats: Fresh T-cell production supplied most of the T-cell counts and diversity seen one year after transplant. Reported findings indicate that, about two months after transplant, alpha-beta T cells came from several hundred expanded clones, which were derived from non-depleted graft cells.

Unique molecular identifiers were used to barcode this TCRbeta library. TCRdb recomputed calls from the PCR reads with MiXCR, one row per CDR3 protein. The sample includes 700,000 to 950,000 distinct CDR3 sequences, 16% of them seen just once. Concerning this clonotype: Its antigen is not known.

The V end was cut by 10 bases, the J end by 4 bases, with 10 bases between. The CDR3 runs to 12 residues. CDR1 is SEHNR and CDR2 is FQNEAQ in the germline V gene (reference sequence). This sequence originates from a male patient aged 5 to 17 who had a stem cell transplant for acute lymphoblastic leukemia, so the T cells may come from the graft donor. The specimen was PBMCs, mostly from graft donor cells, collected 360 days after TCRalphabeta/CD19-depleted stem cell transplant. V is TRBV7-9 and J is TRBJ2-2, with D unclear. CDR3 region: CATRTGTGELFF. The CDR3 DNA follows: TGTGCCACCCGGACCGGCACCGGGGAGCTGTTTTTT.